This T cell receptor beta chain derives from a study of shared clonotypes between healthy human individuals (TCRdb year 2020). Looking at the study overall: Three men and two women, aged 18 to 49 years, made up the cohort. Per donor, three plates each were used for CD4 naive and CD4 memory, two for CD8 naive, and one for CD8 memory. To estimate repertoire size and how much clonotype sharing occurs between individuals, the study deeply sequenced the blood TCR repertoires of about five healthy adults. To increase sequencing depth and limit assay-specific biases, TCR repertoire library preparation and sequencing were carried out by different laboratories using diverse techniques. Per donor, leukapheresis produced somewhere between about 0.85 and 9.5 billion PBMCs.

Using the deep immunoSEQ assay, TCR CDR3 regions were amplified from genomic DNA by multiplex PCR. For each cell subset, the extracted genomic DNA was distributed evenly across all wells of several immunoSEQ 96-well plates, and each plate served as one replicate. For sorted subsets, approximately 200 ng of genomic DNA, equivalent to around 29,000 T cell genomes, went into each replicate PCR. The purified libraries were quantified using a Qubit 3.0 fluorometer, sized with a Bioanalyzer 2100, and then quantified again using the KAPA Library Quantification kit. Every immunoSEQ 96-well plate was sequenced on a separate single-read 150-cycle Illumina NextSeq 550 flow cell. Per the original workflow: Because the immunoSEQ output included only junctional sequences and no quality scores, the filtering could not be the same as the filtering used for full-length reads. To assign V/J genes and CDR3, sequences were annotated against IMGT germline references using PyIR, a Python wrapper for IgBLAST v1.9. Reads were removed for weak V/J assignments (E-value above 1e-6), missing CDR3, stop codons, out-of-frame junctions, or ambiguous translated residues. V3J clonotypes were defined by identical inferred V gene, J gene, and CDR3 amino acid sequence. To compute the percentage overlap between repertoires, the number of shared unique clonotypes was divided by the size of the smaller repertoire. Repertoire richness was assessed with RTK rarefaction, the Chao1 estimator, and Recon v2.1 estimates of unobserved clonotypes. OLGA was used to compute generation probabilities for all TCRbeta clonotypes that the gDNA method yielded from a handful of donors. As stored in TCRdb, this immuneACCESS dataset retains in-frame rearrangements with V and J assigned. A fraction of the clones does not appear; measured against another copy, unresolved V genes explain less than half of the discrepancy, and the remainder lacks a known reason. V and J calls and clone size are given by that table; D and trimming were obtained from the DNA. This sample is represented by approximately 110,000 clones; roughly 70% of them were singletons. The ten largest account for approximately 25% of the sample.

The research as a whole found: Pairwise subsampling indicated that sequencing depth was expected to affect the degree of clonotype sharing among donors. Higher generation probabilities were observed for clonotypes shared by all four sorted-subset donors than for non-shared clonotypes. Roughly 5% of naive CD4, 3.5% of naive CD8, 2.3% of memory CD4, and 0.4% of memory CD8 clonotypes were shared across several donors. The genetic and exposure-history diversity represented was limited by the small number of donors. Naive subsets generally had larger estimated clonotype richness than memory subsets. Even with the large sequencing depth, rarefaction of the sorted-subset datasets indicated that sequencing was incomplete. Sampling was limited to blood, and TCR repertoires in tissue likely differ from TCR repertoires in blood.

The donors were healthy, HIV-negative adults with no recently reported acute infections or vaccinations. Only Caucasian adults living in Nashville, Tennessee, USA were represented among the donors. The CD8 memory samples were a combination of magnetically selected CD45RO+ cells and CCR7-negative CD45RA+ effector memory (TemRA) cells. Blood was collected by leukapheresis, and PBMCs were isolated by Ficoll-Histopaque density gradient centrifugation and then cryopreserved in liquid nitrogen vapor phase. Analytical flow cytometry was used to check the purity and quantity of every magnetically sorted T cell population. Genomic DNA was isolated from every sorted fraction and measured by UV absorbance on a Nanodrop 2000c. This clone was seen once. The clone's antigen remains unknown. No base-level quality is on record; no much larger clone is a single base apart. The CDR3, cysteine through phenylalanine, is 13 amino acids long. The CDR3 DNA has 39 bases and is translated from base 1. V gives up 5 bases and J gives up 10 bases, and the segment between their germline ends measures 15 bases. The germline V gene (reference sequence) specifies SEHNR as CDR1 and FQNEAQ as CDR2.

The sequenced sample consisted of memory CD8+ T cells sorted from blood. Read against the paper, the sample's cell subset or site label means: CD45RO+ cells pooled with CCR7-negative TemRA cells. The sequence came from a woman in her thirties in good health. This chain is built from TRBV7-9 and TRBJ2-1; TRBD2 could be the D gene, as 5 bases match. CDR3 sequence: CASSALGVGEQFF. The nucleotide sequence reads TGTGCCAGCAGCGCGCTCGGGGTTGGGGAGCAGTTCTTC.